Listed below are T cell receptor beta chains from one sample, sequenced in a study of blood T cell repertoires in COVID-19. Libraries were prepared by immunoSEQ multiplex PCR; TCRdb keeps only in-frame clonotypes and omits some of them. This table has about 250,000 clones, more than 70% appearing once. Sequences were obtained from peripheral blood. The receptors come from a woman at least 80 years old with COVID-19, enrolled during active disease. CDR3s include the opening cysteine and the closing phenylalanine or tryptophan. The order of the fields is V gene, clone size, J gene, D gene, CDR3 protein, CDR3 DNA. A D gene is named only where the DNA matches it firmly. Clone size appears in some rows only: once, few, many, or a class for an expanded clone.

TRBV2	.	TRBJ1-5	.	CASSEGPYSNQPQHF	TGTGCCAGCAGTGAGGGGCCTTATAGCAATCAGCCCCAGCATTTT
TRBV15	.	TRBJ2-1	TRBD2	CATSRGGVDNEQFF	TGTGCCACCAGTCGTGGGGGGGTGGACAATGAGCAGTTCTTC
TRBV10-3	.	TRBJ2-3	TRBD2	CAISAVPSGVADTQYF	TGTGCCATCAGTGCTGTACCTAGCGGGGTCGCAGATACGCAGTATTTT
TRBV6-2/TRBV6-3	once	TRBJ1-2	.	CASSHLTEGVYGYTF	TGTGCCAGCAGCCATCTAACAGAGGGGGTCTATGGCTACACCTTC
TRBV25-1	once	TRBJ1-5	TRBD1	CASSETGTGTPQHF	TGTGCCAGCAGTGAGACCGGGACAGGGACGCCCCAGCATTTT
TRBV4-1	few	TRBJ1-4	.	CASSQVLRGANEKLFF	TGCGCCAGCAGCCAAGTCCTCAGGGGTGCTAATGAAAAACTGTTTTTT
TRBV6-5	once	TRBJ2-7	TRBD1	CASITGTGTYEQYF	TGTGCCAGCATCACCGGGACAGGGACCTACGAGCAGTACTTC
TRBV27	.	TRBJ1-4	.	CASTGGPNEKLFF	TGTGCCAGCACGGGGGGTCCTAATGAAAAACTGTTTTTT
TRBV28	.	TRBJ1-3	.	CASSQGNRGNTIYF	TGTGCCAGCAGTCAGGGGAATCGCGGAAACACCATATATTTT
TRBV30	once	TRBJ1-6	TRBD1	CAWSRDRGSSYNSPLHF	TGTGCCTGGAGTCGCGACAGGGGGAGCTCCTATAATTCACCCCTCCACTTT
TRBV28	.	TRBJ1-5	.	CASSFAGNNQPQHF	TGTGCCAGCAGTTTTGCCGGGAACAATCAGCCCCAGCATTTT
TRBV30	.	TRBJ1-6	.	CAWTVGVSYNSPLHF	TGTGCCTGGACAGTCGGGGTATCCTATAATTCACCCCTCCACTTT
TRBV3-1/TRBV3-2	once	TRBJ2-2	TRBD2	CASSRRGGRNTGELFF	TGTGCCAGCAGCCGTCGGGGGGGCCGGAACACCGGGGAGCTGTTTTTT
TRBV11-2	.	TRBJ2-1	TRBD1	CASSLVATGPYNEQFF	TGTGCCAGCAGCTTAGTTGCGACAGGGCCCTACAATGAGCAGTTCTTC
TRBV7-2	.	TRBJ1-1	TRBD1	CASSPGTGRTTEAFF	TGTGCCAGCAGCCCCGGGACAGGTCGGACGACTGAAGCTTTCTTT
TRBV9	.	TRBJ2-2	TRBD2	CASSPRLAGLSGELFF	TGTGCCAGCAGCCCCAGACTAGCGGGGTTGAGCGGGGAGCTGTTTTTT
TRBV18	.	TRBJ1-4	.	CASSQGATNEKLFF	TGTGCCAGCTCACAGGGGGCAACTAATGAAAAACTGTTTTTT
TRBV5-1	.	TRBJ1-2	TRBD1	CASSSGQGGEGYTF	TGCGCCAGCAGCTCGGGACAGGGGGGTGAAGGCTACACCTTC
TRBV10-1	.	TRBJ2-2	TRBD2	CASSEPPGLAGGTNTGELFF	TGCGCCAGCAGTGAGCCTCCGGGACTAGCGGGGGGGACGAACACCGGGGAGCTGTTTTTT
TRBV10-3	.	TRBJ2-2	.	CAISVDRGSGELFF	TGTGCCATCAGTGTAGATAGGGGATCCGGGGAGCTGTTTTTT
TRBV28	.	TRBJ2-5	.	CASTVTGRETQYF	TGTGCCAGCACCGTGACAGGGAGGGAGACCCAGTACTTC
TRBV2	.	TRBJ1-1	.	CASSGQLEAFF	TGTGCCAGCAGTGGACAGCTTGAAGCTTTCTTT
TRBV5-6	.	TRBJ1-4	TRBD1	CASSLERGLREKLFF	TGTGCCAGCAGCTTGGAAAGGGGGCTTCGCGAAAAACTGTTTTTT
TRBV5-1	.	TRBJ1-1	.	CASSAQENTEAFF	TGCGCCAGCAGCGCACAGGAGAACACTGAAGCTTTCTTT
TRBV5-1	few	TRBJ1-2	TRBD1	CASSLQGAQSSGYTF	TGCGCCAGCAGCCTTCAGGGGGCGCAATCATCGGGCTACACCTTC
TRBV19	.	TRBJ1-1	.	CATRWGRAMNTEAFF	TGTGCCACCCGATGGGGCCGGGCGATGAACACTGAAGCTTTCTTT